This T cell receptor beta chain was identified in a study of technical replicates of blood from a few donors. The assay was immunoSEQ multiplex PCR, and TCRdb's table has in-frame clones only and misses some. The sample lists fewer than 95,000 clones; around nine tenths were seen once. Source material: T cells isolated from PBMCs. The TCR comes from a human donor in good health.

The CDR3 here is CASSQDPIQASSGNTIYF. DNA of the CDR3: TGCGCCAGCAGCCAAGATCCAATTCAAGCAAGCTCTGGAAACACCATATATTTT. The chain joins TRBV4-1 to TRBJ1-3; D unclear. The length of the CDR3 is 18 residues. Germline CDR1 and CDR2: MGHRA and YSYEKL. Trimming pared 0 bases from V and 0 bases from J, leaving 15 bases between.